The present TCR beta chain was sequenced within a study of response to subunit inactivated influenza vaccine. Points from the study as a whole: Each seasonal influenza vaccination, the authors suggested, recruits few new T cells.

This clonotype was seen only a few times. Its antigen is unknown. Each CDR3 protein is one row after TCRdb ran MiXCR on the RT-PCR reads. This table holds under 950,000 distinct CDR3 sequences, 21% found once. The receptor was derived from a man in his fifties or sixties who received an inactivated influenza vaccine. The material was PBMCs from blood, obtained 4 to 6 days after vaccination.

The CDR3 DNA reads TGCAGTGCTCCCTGGACAGGGGGCAGGGGCTACACCTTC. Amino acid sequence: CSAPWTGGRGYTF. The genes are TRBV20-1 and TRBJ1-2, with 11 bases aligning to TRBD1. The CDR3 loop spans 13 amino acids. The J segment lost 8 bases and the V segment lost 5 bases, leaving 7 bases of the junction unmatched. CDR1 is DFQATT and CDR2 is SNEGSKA in the germline V gene (reference sequence).